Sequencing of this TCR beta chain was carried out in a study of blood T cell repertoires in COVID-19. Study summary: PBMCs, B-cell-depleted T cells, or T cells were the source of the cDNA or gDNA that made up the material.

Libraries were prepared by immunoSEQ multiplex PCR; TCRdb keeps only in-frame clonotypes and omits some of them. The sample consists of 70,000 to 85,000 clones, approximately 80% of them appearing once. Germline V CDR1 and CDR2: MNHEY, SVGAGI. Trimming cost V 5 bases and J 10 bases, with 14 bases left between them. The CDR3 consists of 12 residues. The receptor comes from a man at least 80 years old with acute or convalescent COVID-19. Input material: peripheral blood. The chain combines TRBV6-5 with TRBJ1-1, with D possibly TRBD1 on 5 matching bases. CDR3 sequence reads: CASSPGPWGAFF. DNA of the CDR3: TGTGCCAGCAGTCCAGGGCCGTGGGGAGCTTTCTTT.